One T cell receptor beta chain is described in this entry. Its antigen is undetermined. The CDR3 runs to 15 residues. Nucleotide data are not available. Germline CDR1 is MRHNA and CDR2 is SNTAGT. Assay: immunoSEQ multiplex PCR; the TCRdb copy retains only in-frame clones and omits some. Its listing shows around 9,000 clones. These data originate in a study of synovial regulatory T cells in juvenile arthritis. Findings of the study overall: Blood Treg cells that were inflammation-associated showed lower TCR diversity than other blood Treg cells.

This TCR came from a donor aged 2 to 35 with juvenile idiopathic arthritis. The sequencing input was Treg cells from blood. Described subset: HLA-DR+ inflammation-associated blood Treg cells. The chain recombines TRBV6-4 with TRBJ2-3; lacking DNA, the TRBD1 call made by TCRdb goes unchecked. This CDR3 reads CAGSDSGTGGDTQYF.